This record concerns one TCR beta chain sequence. This record belongs to a study of blood T cells in healthy people across ages. Drawn from each donor were roughly 10 milliliters of peripheral blood. Together with a sample-barcoded 5' primer, a J-beta primer mix was included in a second PCR lasting about 7 to 12 cycles. TCRdb processed the 5' RACE reads anew with MiXCR; each CDR3 protein has one entry. The table lists fewer than 2 million distinct CDR3 sequences, roughly two fifths of them singletons. Germline CDR1 is SGHRS and CDR2 is YFSETQ. The CDR3 has 14 residues. This receptor was taken from a human donor in good health. The J gene is TRBJ2-4, the V gene TRBV5-1; TRBD1 agrees at 7 bases. The closer fit of TRBJ2-5 to the DNA end suggests the J call may be wrong. Sequencing was done on a sample of blood. The CDR3 bases are TGCGCCAGCAGCTTGATCGAGACAGGGGAGACCCAGTACTTC. Translated, it gives CASSLIETGETQYF.